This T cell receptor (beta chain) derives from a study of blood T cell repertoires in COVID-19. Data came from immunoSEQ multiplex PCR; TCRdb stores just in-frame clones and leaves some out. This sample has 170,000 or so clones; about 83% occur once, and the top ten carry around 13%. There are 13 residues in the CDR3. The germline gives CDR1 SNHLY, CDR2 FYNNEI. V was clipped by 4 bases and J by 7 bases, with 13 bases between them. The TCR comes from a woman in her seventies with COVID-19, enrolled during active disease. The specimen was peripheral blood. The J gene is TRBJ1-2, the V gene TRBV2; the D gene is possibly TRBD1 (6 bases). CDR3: CASSGQGTVGYTF. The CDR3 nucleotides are TGTGCCAGCAGTGGCCAGGGGACGGTTGGCTACACCTTC. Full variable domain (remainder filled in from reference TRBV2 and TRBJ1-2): EPEVTQTPSHQVTQMGQEVILRCVPISNHLYFYWYRQILGQKVEFLVSFYNNEISEKSEIFDDQFSVERPDGSNFTLKIRSTKLEDSAMYFCASSGQGTVGYTFGSGTRLTVV.